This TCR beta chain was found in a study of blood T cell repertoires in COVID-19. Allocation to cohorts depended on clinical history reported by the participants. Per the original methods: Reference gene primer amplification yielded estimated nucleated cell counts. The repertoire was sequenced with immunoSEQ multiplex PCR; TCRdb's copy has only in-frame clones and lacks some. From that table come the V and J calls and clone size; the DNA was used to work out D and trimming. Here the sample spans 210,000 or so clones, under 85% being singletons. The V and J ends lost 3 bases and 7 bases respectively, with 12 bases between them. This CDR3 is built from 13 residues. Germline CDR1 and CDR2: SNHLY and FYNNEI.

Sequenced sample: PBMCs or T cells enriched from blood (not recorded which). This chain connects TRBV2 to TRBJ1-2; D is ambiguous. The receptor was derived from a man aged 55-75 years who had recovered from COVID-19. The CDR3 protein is CASSEETRGGYTF. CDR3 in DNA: TGTGCCAGCAGTGAGGAGACCCGGGGTGGCTACACCTTC.